One TCR beta chain is described in this entry. Following RNA extraction, reverse transcription yielded cDNA that acted as the sequencing template. TCRdb keeps only in-frame clones here, not all; method: immunoSEQ multiplex PCR. Of about 190,000 clones in the sample, less than 65% are singletons; the top ten hold 4% to 5%. Treatment described: oral pan-JAK inhibitor, 5-10 mg twice daily. This entry is derived from a study of CD8+ T cells in alopecia areata. This sequence originates from a human donor with alopecia areata. The sample was CD4+ T cells sorted from blood, taken at week 4, from a patient treated with tofacitinib.

CDR3 sequence reads: CASSQDSRNTEAFF. The CDR3 DNA reads TGCGCCAGCAGCCAAGACAGCAGGAACACTGAAGCTTTCTTT. The genes are TRBV4-3 and TRBJ1-1; D unclear. Germline lookup yields CDR1 LGHNA and CDR2 YSLEER. Deletions cut 0 bases from V and 1 base from J, with 6 bases between. The length of the CDR3 is 14 residues.